This TCR beta chain was recovered during a study of OX40 agonist ivuxolimab in advanced cancers. About the research overall: A history of anti-PD-1, anti-PD-L1 or anti-CTLA-4 therapy was acceptable, and approximately 40% had some.

Assay: immunoSEQ multiplex PCR; the TCRdb copy retains only in-frame clones and omits some. The table includes about 10,000 clones, about 63% detected once. Sampling of blood occurred at baseline, cycle 4 day 1, and cycle 7 day 1. V was pared by 0 bases and J by 6 bases, with 3 bases of the junction left unmatched. From germline, CDR1 is MGHRA and CDR2 YSYEKL. The CDR3 loop spans 15 amino acids. To note about this clone: Its antigen is currently unknown.

General study results and limits: The mean number of expanded clones was higher in CD8+ T cells than in CD4+. Certain nonresponding patients likewise had low normalized T-cell clonal expansion.

This specimen consisted of CD4+ or CD8+ T cells sorted from blood, obtained in a trial of the OX40 agonist ivuxolimab. The origin of this receptor is an adult with an advanced solid tumor such as melanoma, head and neck, liver or kidney cancer. The rearrangement links TRBV4-1 to TRBJ2-3; 10 nucleotides agree with TRBD2. CDR3 in amino acids: CASSQEGSGRDTQYF. In nucleotides, the CDR3 is TGCGCCAGCAGCCAAGAAGGTAGCGGGAGGGATACGCAGTATTTT.